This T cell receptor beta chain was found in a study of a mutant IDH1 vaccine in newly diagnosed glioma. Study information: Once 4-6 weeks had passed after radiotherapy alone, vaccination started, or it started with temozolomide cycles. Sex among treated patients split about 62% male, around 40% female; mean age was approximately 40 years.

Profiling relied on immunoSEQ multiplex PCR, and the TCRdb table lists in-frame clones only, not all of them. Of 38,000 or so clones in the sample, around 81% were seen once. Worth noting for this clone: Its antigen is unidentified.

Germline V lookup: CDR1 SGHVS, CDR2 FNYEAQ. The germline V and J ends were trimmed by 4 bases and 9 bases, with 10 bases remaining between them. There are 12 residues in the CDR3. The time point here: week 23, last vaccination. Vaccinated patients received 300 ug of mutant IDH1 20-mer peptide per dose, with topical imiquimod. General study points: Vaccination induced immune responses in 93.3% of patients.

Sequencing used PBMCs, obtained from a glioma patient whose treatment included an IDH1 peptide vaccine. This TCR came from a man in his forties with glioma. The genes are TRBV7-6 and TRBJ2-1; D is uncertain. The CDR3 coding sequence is TGTGCCAGCAGCTCAAATTGGGTTGAGCAGTTCTTC. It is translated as CASSSNWVEQFF. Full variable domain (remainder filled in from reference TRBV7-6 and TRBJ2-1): GAGVSQSPRYKVTKRGQDVALRCDPISGHVSLYWYRQALGQGPEFLTYFNYEAQQDKSGLPNDRFSAERPEGSISTLTIQRTEQRDSAMYRCASSSNWVEQFFGPGTRLTVL.